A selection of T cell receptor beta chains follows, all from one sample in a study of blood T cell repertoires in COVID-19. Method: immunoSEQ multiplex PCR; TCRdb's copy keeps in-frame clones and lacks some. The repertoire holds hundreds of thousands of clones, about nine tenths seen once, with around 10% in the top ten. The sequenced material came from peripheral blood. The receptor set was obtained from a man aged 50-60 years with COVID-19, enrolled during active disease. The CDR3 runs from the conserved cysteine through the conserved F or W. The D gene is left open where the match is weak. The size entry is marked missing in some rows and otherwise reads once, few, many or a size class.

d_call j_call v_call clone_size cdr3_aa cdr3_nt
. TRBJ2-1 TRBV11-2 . CASSLRNTRGTSYNEQFF TGTGCCAGCAGCTTAAGAAACACGCGGGGAACTTCCTACAATGAGCAGTTCTTC
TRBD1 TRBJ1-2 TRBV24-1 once CATSDPGQGYGYTF TGTGCCACCAGTGATCCCGGACAGGGGTATGGCTACACCTTC
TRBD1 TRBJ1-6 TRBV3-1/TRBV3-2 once CASSPSGGSNSPLHF TGTGCCAGCAGCCCTTCAGGGGGCTCCAATTCACCCCTCCACTTT
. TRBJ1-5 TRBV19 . CASSTRSEISNQPQHF TGTGCCAGTAGTACCCGGTCGGAGATTAGCAATCAGCCCCAGCATTTT
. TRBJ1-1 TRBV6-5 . CASSYSSGTVNTEAFF TGTGCCAGCAGTTACTCCTCGGGAACGGTGAACACTGAAGCTTTCTTT
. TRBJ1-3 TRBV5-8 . CASSYREGNTIYF TGTGCCAGCAGCTACCGGGAGGGAAACACCATATATTTT
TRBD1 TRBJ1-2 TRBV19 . CASRDRRGQGASGYTF TGTGCCAGTAGGGATCGACGAGGACAGGGGGCGTCCGGCTACACCTTC
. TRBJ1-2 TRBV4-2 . CASTQAIGQNYGYTF TGTGCCAGCACTCAGGCTATCGGCCAGAACTATGGCTACACCTTC
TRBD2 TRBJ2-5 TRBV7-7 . CASSYMAGEQETQYF TGTGCCAGCAGTTATATGGCGGGGGAGCAAGAGACCCAGTACTTC
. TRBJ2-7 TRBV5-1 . CASSLEGAAYEQYF TGCGCCAGCAGCTTAGAGGGAGCGGCCTACGAGCAGTACTTC
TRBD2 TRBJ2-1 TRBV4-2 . CASSQAGTSSYNEQFF TGTGCCAGCAGCCAAGCCGGGACTAGCTCCTACAATGAGCAGTTCTTC
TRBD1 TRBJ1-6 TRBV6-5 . CASIPGTVNSPLHF TGTGCCAGCATCCCCGGGACAGTTAACTCACCCCTCCACTTT
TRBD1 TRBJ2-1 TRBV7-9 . CASSLGQGVHNEQFF TGTGCCAGCAGCTTAGGACAGGGAGTACACAATGAGCAGTTCTTC
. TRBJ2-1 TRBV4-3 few CASSRRIGGGYNEQFF TGCGCCAGCAGCCGGCGGATCGGGGGAGGCTACAATGAGCAGTTCTTC
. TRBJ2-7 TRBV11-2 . CASTAQVLAGATYEQYF TGTGCCAGCACAGCACAGGTTTTGGCTGGGGCGACCTACGAGCAGTACTTC
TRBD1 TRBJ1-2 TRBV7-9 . CASSPSDREYGYTF TGTGCCAGCAGCCCGTCGGACAGGGAATATGGCTACACCTTC
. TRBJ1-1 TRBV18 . CASSEAGGRYMNTEAFF TGTGCCAGCTCCGAGGCGGGGGGCAGATATATGAACACTGAAGCTTTCTTT
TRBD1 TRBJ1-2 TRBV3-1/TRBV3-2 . CASKDPGTGLGYTF TGTGCCAGCAAAGATCCCGGGACAGGGTTAGGCTACACCTTC
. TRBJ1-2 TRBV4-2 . CASSQDPGYGYTF TGTGCCAGCAGCCAAGATCCCGGTTATGGCTACACCTTC
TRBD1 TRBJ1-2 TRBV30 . CAWRPGQDYGYTF TGTGCCTGGAGACCGGGACAGGACTATGGCTACACCTTC
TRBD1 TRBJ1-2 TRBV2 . CASSGQGIYGYTF TGTGCCAGCAGTGGACAGGGGATCTATGGCTACACCTTC
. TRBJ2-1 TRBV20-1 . CSASPVGSSYNEQFF TGCAGTGCTAGTCCGGTGGGGAGCTCCTACAATGAGCAGTTCTTC
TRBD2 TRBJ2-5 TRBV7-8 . CASSRGRALETQYF TGTGCCAGCAGCCGCGGGAGGGCCTTGGAGACCCAGTACTTC
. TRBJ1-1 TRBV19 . CASSIPGVTEAFF TGTGCCAGTAGTATCCCAGGGGTCACTGAAGCTTTCTTT
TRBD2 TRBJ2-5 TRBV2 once CASSERLAGSYQETQYF TGTGCCAGCAGTGAAAGGCTAGCGGGAAGTTACCAAGAGACCCAGTACTTC
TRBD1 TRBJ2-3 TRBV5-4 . CASSSTGTSTDTQYF TGTGCCAGCAGTTCGACAGGGACGAGCACAGATACGCAGTATTTT
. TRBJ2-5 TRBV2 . CASSEVGVIQETQYF TGTGCCAGCAGTGAAGTTGGAGTCATCCAAGAGACCCAGTACTTC
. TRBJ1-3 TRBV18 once CASSPTSGEMGNTIYF TGTGCCAGCTCACCAACGTCGGGGGAAATGGGAAACACCATATATTTT
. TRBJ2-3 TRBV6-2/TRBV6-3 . CASSFSADTQYF TGTGCCAGCAGTTTCAGCGCCGATACGCAGTATTTT
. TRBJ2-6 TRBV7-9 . CASSLIGAGANVLTF TGTGCCAGCAGCTTAATAGGGGCTGGGGCCAACGTCCTGACTTTC
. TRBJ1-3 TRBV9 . CASSPPGGPLGGNTIYF TGTGCCAGCAGCCCCCCCGGGGGGCCCCTCGGTGGAAACACCATATATTTT
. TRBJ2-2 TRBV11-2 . CASSLNRVAGELFF TGTGCCAGCAGTTTGAACAGGGTTGCCGGGGAGCTGTTTTTT
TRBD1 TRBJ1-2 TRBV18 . CASSPTGTGPYGYTF TGTGCCAGCTCACCAACCGGGACAGGACCATATGGCTACACCTTC
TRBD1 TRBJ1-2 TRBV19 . CAIETPGGFYGYTF TGTGCCATTGAAACCCCAGGGGGTTTCTATGGCTACACCTTC
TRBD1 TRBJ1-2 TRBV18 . CASSPRQGLSYGYTF TGTGCCAGCTCACCAAGACAGGGGTTGAGCTATGGCTACACCTTC
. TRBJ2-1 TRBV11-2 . CASSLDGSSYNEQFF TGTGCCAGCAGCTTAGACGGGAGCTCCTACAATGAGCAGTTCTTC